This T cell receptor beta chain is from a study of response to subunit inactivated influenza vaccine. Points on this clonotype: What it recognizes is unknown.

TCRdb re-analysed the RT-PCR reads in MiXCR, keeping a single row per CDR3 protein. The profile covers around 480,000 distinct CDR3 sequences, with 16% appearing a single time and 2.5% to 3.5% taken by the ten largest. Overall study findings and caveats: It was suggested by the authors that few new T cells are recruited by each seasonal influenza vaccination.

CDR1 is WSHSY, CDR2 SAAADI, per germline. This CDR3 is built from 15 residues. V gave up 6 bases and J gave up 4 bases; unmatched junction bases: 8. The sequence derives from a man aged 45 to 75 who received an inactivated influenza vaccine. The specimen comprised CD4+ T cells sorted from PBMCs, sampled roughly 24 months after vaccination. The chain employs TRBV10-2 and TRBJ2-3; 9 bases agree with TRBD2. CDR3 bases: TGCGCCAGCAGAAGACTAGCGGCTGGGGCAGATACGCAGTATTTT. Translated, it gives CASRRLAAGADTQYF.